The present entry profiles one T cell receptor beta chain with its context. Its antigen is currently not known. One base away there is no much larger clone; base qualities are not given. The library was produced with the immunoSEQ multiplex PCR assay. Here the immuneACCESS table is served through TCRdb, limited to in-frame sequences with V and J called. Missing clones are a known gap in these copies; in checked studies unresolved V genes cover under half, and the rest lacks a known reason. Recorded for this sample are roughly 370,000 clones; 80% to 95% of them occurred a single time. 5.5% to 7.5% of the sample belongs to the ten largest clones. This sample is part of a study of control samples from healthy donors and cancer patients (dated by TCRdb to 2020 to 2021). V lost 0 bases and J lost 3 bases; the stretch between them is 9 bases long. Reading the germline V gene (reference sequence) gives CDR1 LGHDT and CDR2 YNNKEL. There are 15 amino acids in the CDR3, from cysteine to phenylalanine inclusive. Here the CDR3 DNA is all that survives: 45 bases in frame from base 1.

The sample taken for sequencing was PBMCs. The sequence joins TRBV3-1 (or the pseudogene TRBV3-2) to TRBJ1-5, with the D gene uncertain. The sequence derives from a man aged 35 to 55 with head and neck cancer. The DNA sequence is as follows: TGTGCCAGCAGCCAAGATTACGGGGACAATCAGCCCCAGCATTTT. It codes for CASSQDYGDNQPQHF.